This TCR beta chain was obtained from a study of blood T cell repertoires in COVID-19. Study as a whole: Samples of COVID-19 (acute and convalescent) were obtained from the United States, Italy and Spain.

In its sample, this clone was seen once. Assay: immunoSEQ multiplex PCR; the TCRdb copy retains only in-frame clones and omits some. The top ten clones hold just under 9% of a sample with about 250,000 clones, around 89% of them seen once. The CDR3 is 14 residues long. Germline CDR1 and CDR2: SEHNR and FQNEAQ (reference sequence). J lost 3 bases, V lost 4 bases, and 3 bases had no gene match. Participants were aged about 18 to 95 years, lived in under 25 US areas, and enrolled virtually. Either two negative PCRs, clearance, or symptom resolution qualified Cohort 3 donors as recovered. Sequencing was carried out using PBMCs or T cells enriched from blood (not recorded which). The chain combines TRBV7-9 with TRBJ2-7; 10 positions match TRBD1. This TCR was recovered from a middle-aged man who had recovered from COVID-19. The CDR3 nucleotides read TGTGCCAGCAGCTGGGGACAGGGGATCTACGAGCAGTACTTC. As protein: CASSWGQGIYEQYF.